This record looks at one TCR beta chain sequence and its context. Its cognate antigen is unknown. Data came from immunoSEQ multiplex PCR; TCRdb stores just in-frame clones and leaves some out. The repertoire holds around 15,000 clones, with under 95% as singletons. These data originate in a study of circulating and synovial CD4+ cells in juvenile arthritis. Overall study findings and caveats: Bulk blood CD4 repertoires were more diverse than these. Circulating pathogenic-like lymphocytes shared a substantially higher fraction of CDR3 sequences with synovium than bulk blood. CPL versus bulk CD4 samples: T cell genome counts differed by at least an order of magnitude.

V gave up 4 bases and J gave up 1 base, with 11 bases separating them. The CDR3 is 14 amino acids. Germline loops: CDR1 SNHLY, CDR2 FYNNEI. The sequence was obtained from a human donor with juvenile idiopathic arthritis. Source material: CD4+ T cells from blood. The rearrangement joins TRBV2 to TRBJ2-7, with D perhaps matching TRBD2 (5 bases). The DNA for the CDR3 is TGTGCCAGCAGTGCCGGACTTCTATCCTACGAGCAGTACTTC. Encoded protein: CASSAGLLSYEQYF.